These 17 T cell receptor beta chains came from one sample sequenced in a study of shared clonotypes between healthy human individuals. Clones were read by immunoSEQ multiplex PCR, and TCRdb kept only the in-frame ones, dropping some. The sample carries 450,000 to 600,000 clones, roughly 78% recorded once. The sequenced sample was PBMCs. The receptors derive from a woman in her thirties or forties in good health. Some clones in this sample may be carry-over from other donors' samples.

The genes are TRBV18 and TRBJ2-3, with 7 bases that match TRBD2. The V segment lost 3 bases and the J segment 5 bases; nucleotides outside the gene matches: 20. This CDR3 spans 19 amino acids. Germline assignment: CDR1 KGHSH and CDR2 LQKENI. This chain's CDR3 is CASSPNWAGALQGKDTQYF. CDR3 DNA: TGTGCCAGCTCACCCAACTGGGCGGGAGCGCTCCAGGGAAAAGATACGCAGTATTTT.

The chain has TRBV28 and TRBJ1-2, with D unresolved. Germline V CDR1 and CDR2: MDHEN, SYDVKM. This CDR3 contains 13 residues. Between the trimmed V and J ends, which lost 7 bases and 3 bases, there was a span of 12 bases. The CDR3 protein is CASISDPYYGYTF. The CDR3 coding sequence is TGTGCCAGCATTTCCGACCCATACTATGGCTACACCTTC.

Points on this clone: Other DNA sequences in this specimen translate into the identical CDR3. The chain combines TRBV7-2 with TRBJ2-7; 8 nucleotides line up with TRBD1. The CDR3 has 15 residues. V gave up 6 bases and J gave up 2 bases; unmatched junction bases: 9. Germline V gene lookup returns CDR1 SGHTA and CDR2 FQGNSA. The CDR3 loop reads CASRRDRGETYEQYF. The CDR3 region has the DNA TGTGCCAGCAGACGCGACAGGGGTGAGACCTACGAGCAGTACTTC.

This clone was counted a single time. V is TRBV6-5 and J is TRBJ2-7; 10 nucleotides line up with TRBD2. V trimming: 0 bases; J trimming: 2 bases; junction bases outside the gene matches: 1. The CDR3 is 15 amino acids. CDR1 and CDR2 (germline): MNHEY, SVGAGI. The CDR3: CASSYSAGGPYEQYF. The DNA for the CDR3 is TGTGCCAGCAGTTACTCAGCGGGAGGGCCCTACGAGCAGTACTTC.

DNA of the CDR3: TGTGCCAGTAGTATAGCCCCCGGACGTTCCGGCAATCAGCCCCAGCATTTT. As protein: CASSIAPGRSGNQPQHF. This chain uses TRBV19 with TRBJ1-5; no definite D call. The CDR3 length is 17 residues. V lost 1 base and J 2 bases, leaving 15 bases between the germline ends. Germline V gene data show CDR1 as LNHDA and CDR2 as SQIVND (reference sequence).

The chain is built from TRBV19 and TRBJ2-6, with D unclear. Germline loops: CDR1 LNHDA, CDR2 SQIVND (reference sequence). V gave up 3 bases and J gave up 4 bases, with 7 bases separating them. The CDR3 spans 14 residues. The CDR3, as DNA: TGTGCCAGTAGTATGACATACGGGGCCAACGTCCTGACTTTC. This codes for CASSMTYGANVLTF.

The sample holds one count of this clone. The chain carries TRBV10-3 and TRBJ1-2, with D hard to call. The length of the CDR3 is 12 residues. Germline V gene data show CDR1 as ENHRY and CDR2 as SYGVKD. V was cut by 10 bases and J by 2 bases, with 11 bases left in between. The DNA for the CDR3 is TGTGCCACCGGGGAAGGGAACTATGGCTACACCTTC. As protein: CATGEGNYGYTF.

This rearrangement joins TRBV5-5 to TRBJ1-2; D uncertain. Germline CDR1 and CDR2: SGHKS and YYEKEE (reference sequence). The CDR3 runs 13 residues. V lost 4 bases to trimming and J lost 0 bases, with 7 bases between them. CDR3 bases: TGTGCCAGCAGCGCGGATTCTAACTATGGCTACACCTTC. Its translation is CASSADSNYGYTF.

The chain couples TRBV7-6 to TRBJ2-7; the match to TRBD1 covers 7 bases. Germline CDR1 is SGHVS and CDR2 is FNYEAQ. V lost 4 bases, J lost 3 bases, and 3 bases stayed unmatched. There are 13 residues in the CDR3. The CDR3 bases are TGTGCCAGCAGCTCTTCAGGGGGCTACGAGCAGTACTTC. Its translation is CASSSSGGYEQYF.

This rearrangement joins TRBV27 to TRBJ2-1, with a weak D call TRBD2 (6 bases). The length of the CDR3 is 16 residues. Germline V gives CDR1 MNHEY, CDR2 SMNVEV (reference sequence). V was trimmed by 4 bases and J by 0 bases, leaving 13 bases between them. CDR3 DNA sequence: TGTGCCAGCAGTTCAATCCGGGACTTCTCCTACAATGAGCAGTTCTTC. Translation: CASSSIRDFSYNEQFF.

The CDR3 DNA reads as TGTGCCAGCACACCAGCGGGAGGTTACAATGAGCAGTTCTTC. Protein sequence: CASTPAGGYNEQFF. The chain employs TRBV6-5 and TRBJ2-1; 9 positions match TRBD2. This CDR3 contains 14 residues. Germline V CDR1 and CDR2: MNHEY, SVGAGI. The junction had 5 bases not matched to a gene; V was cut back by 7 bases and J by 4 bases.

This rearrangement joins TRBV15 to TRBJ1-4; D unresolved. There are 15 residues in the CDR3. Germline CDR1 is LNHNV and CDR2 is YYDKDF (reference sequence). V lost 1 base to trimming and J lost 3 bases, with 9 bases between them. The CDR3 spells CATSRAGRPNEKLFF. DNA of the CDR3: TGTGCCACCAGCAGAGCCGGCAGACCTAATGAAAAACTGTTTTTT.

This clone was recorded a few times. The V gene is TRBV19, the J gene TRBJ1-2; TRBD1 agrees at 7 bases. From germline, CDR1 is LNHDA and CDR2 SQIVND (reference sequence). The CDR3 loop spans 14 amino acids. Trimming at V came to 3 bases and at J to 1 base, leaving 2 bases not matched to a gene. This CDR3 is CASSIRDSNYGYTF. DNA for the CDR3: TGTGCCAGTAGTATCCGGGACAGTAACTATGGCTACACCTTC.

This clone has at least ten counts. The rearrangement joins TRBV19 to TRBJ2-7; D is uncertain. V lost 5 bases, J lost 6 bases, and 14 bases lay in between. CDR3 size: 13 residues. CDR1 and CDR2 (germline): LNHDA, SQIVND (reference sequence). CDR3 protein: CASSQTDGFEQYF. CDR3 nucleotides: TGTGCCAGTAGTCAAACAGACGGTTTCGAGCAGTACTTC.

This clone occurred once. CDR3 nucleotides: TGTGCCATCAGTGAGTCGGTAAGCGGGAGTTACAATGAGCAGTTCTTC. Its protein is CAISESVSGSYNEQFF. This rearrangement joins TRBV10-3 to TRBJ2-1, with 8 bases lining up with TRBD2. J was trimmed by 4 bases and V by 0 bases; bases with no gene match: 5. The CDR3 length is 16 residues. Per the germline V gene, CDR1 is ENHRY and CDR2 is SYGVKD.

Regarding this clone: A much more abundant neighbour one base away suggests this may be a read error. Here the CDR3 omits its conserved ending phenylalanine or tryptophan, so a read error is the likely source. The rearrangement joins TRBV30 to TRBJ1-4, with 7 bases that match TRBD1. Germline V gives CDR1 GTSNPN, CDR2 SVGIG (reference sequence). The CDR3 is 16 amino acids. V trimming: 4 bases; J trimming: 6 bases; junction bases outside the gene matches: 14. The CDR3 DNA reads as TGTGCCTGGAAGTTCGCAGGGGGTAGTCAAGATGAAAAACTGTTTCTT. Protein product: CAWKFAGGSQDEKLFL.

Worth noting for this clone: Compared with germline, one end of the junction differs, possibly owing to a read error. The rearrangement uses TRBV27 and TRBJ2-7; no reliable D call. The CDR3 runs 13 residues. Germline lookup yields CDR1 MNHEY and CDR2 SMNVEV (reference sequence). CDR3 nucleotide sequence: TGTGCCAGCTCCGTCAGACCTACCTACGAACAGTACTTC. Its protein product is CASSVRPTYEQYF.